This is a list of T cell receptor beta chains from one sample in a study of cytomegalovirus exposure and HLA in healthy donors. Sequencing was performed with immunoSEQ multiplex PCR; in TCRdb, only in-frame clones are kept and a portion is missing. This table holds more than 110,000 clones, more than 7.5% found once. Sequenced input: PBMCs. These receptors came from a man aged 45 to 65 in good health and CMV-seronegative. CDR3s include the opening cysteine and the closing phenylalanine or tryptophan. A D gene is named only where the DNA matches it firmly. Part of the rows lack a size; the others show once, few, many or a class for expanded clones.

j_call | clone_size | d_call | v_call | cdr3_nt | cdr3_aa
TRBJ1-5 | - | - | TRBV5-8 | TGTGCCAGCAGCTTGGAGGTGGGCCAGGGCATTCAGCCCCAGCATTTT | CASSLEVGQGIQPQHF
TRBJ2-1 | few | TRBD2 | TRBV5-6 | TGTGCCAGCAGCTTGGGACTAGCGGGGCGCGAGCAGTTCTTC | CASSLGLAGREQFF
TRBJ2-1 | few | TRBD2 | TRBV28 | TGTGCCAGTTATCCCGCTCTAGCGGGAAATGTCAATGAGCAGTTCTTC | CASYPALAGNVNEQFF
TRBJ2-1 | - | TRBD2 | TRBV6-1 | TGTGCCAGCAGTGAAGAAGCGGGGGGGCCCCATGAGCAGTTCTTC | CASSEEAGGPHEQFF
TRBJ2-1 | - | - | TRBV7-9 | TGTGCCAGCAGCCCCCAGGAAGAGCAGTTCTTC | CASSPQEEQFF
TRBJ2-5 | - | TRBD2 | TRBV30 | TGTGCCTGGAGTCTGGGCGGGGGCCAAGAGACCCAGTACTTC | CAWSLGGGQETQYF
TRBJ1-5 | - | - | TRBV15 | TGTGCCACCAGCCCCCCCGGCAGGGCTAGCAATCAGCCCCAGCATTTT | CATSPPGRASNQPQHF
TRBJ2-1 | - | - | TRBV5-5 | TGTGCCAGCAGCTTGCGCGCGGGGCCGGGCGCTTACAATGAGCAGTTCTTC | CASSLRAGPGAYNEQFF
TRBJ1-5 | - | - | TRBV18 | TGTGCCAGCTCACCAGAGAGCAATCAGCCCCAGCATTTT | CASSPESNQPQHF
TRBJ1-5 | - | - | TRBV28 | TGTGCCAGCAGCCCCTCGGGTGGGGGGGCCTTCAATCAGCCCCAGCATTTT | CASSPSGGGAFNQPQHF
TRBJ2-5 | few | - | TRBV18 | TGTGCCAGCTCACCTCCGTACCAAGAGACCCAGTACTTC | CASSPPYQETQYF
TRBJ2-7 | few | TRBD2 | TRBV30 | TGTGCCTGGAGGCTAACCGGGACTAGCCCCGAGCAGTACTTC | CAWRLTGTSPEQYF
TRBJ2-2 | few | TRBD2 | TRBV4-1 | TGCGCCAGCAGCCAAGAGGGGCTAGCGGGATGGGACACCGGGGAGCTGTTTTTT | CASSQEGLAGWDTGELFF
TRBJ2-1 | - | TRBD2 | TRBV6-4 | TGTGCCAGCAGTGACCAAGCGGGGAAATACAATGAGCAGTTCTTC | CASSDQAGKYNEQFF
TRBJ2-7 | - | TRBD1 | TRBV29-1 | TGCAGCGTGATACAGGGGTGGGACTACGAGCAGTACTTC | CSVIQGWDYEQYF
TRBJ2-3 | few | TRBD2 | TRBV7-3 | TGTGCCAGCAGCTCTGGGGGAACGGGAGGGCCCAAAGATACGCAGTATTTT | CASSSGGTGGPKDTQYF
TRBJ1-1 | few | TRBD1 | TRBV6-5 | TGTGCCAGCAGTACTGACAGGGCCGGGGGCACTGAAGCTTTCTTT | CASSTDRAGGTEAFF
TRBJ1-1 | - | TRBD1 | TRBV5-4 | TGTGCCAGCAGCTGGAAAGGGGGCGGTGGCTCCGCTTTCTTT | CASSWKGGGGSAFF
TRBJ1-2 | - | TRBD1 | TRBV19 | TGTGCCAGTAGTATAAAGGGACAGGGAAGCGATGGCTACACCTTC | CASSIKGQGSDGYTF
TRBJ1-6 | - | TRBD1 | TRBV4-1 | TGCGCCAGCAGCCAAGAAAACAGGGGAAATTCACCCCTCCACTTT | CASSQENRGNSPLHF
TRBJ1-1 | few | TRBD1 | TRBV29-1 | TGCAGCGTTTACCCGACAGGGGGAGGTGAAGCTTTCTTT | CSVYPTGGGEAFF
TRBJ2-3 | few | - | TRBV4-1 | TGCGCCAGCAGCCAAGCCCCTAGCACAGATACGCAGTATTTT | CASSQAPSTDTQYF
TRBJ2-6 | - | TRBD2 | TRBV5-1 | TGCGCCAGCAGCTTGAGGGAGGGGAACTCTGGGGCCAACGTCCTGACTTTC | CASSLREGNSGANVLTF
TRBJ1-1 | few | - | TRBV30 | TGTGCCTGGAGTGTTCCCGGGTTGGCAGGGTCAGGCACTGAAGCTTTCTTT | CAWSVPGLAGSGTEAFF
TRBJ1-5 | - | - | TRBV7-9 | TGTGCCGTGGGGCCCTTAGTAAACAATCAGCCCCAGCATTTT | CAVGPLVNNQPQHF
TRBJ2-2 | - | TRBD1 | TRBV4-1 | TGCGCCAGCAGCCAACAACCGGGACAGGGGTTATCCGGGGAGCTGTTTTTT | CASSQQPGQGLSGELFF
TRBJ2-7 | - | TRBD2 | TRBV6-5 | TGTGCCAGCAGGGGGACTAGCGGCCAACCCTACGAGCAGTACTTC | CASRGTSGQPYEQYF
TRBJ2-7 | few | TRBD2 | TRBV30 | TGTGCCTCGGGGACTAGCGGGTCTTCCTACGAGCAGTACTTC | CASGTSGSSYEQYF